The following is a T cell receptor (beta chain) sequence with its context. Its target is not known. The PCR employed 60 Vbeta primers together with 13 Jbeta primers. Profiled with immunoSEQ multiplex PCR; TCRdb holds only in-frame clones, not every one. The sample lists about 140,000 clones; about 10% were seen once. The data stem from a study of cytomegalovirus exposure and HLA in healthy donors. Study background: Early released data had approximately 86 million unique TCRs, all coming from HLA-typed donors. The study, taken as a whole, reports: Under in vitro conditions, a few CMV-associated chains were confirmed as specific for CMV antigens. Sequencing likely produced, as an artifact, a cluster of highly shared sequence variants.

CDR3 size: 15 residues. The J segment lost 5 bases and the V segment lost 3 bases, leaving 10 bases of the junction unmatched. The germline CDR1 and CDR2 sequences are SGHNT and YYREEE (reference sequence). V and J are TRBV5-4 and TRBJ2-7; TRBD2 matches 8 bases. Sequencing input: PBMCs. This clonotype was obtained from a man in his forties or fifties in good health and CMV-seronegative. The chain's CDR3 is CASSSLGTSGDEQYF. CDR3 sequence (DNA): TGTGCCAGCAGCTCACTTGGAACTAGCGGTGACGAGCAGTACTTC.